This TCR beta chain is drawn from a study of blood T cells in healthy people across ages. As for the study in general: About one barcoded beta molecule was captured per two T cells (by template switching).

Next came a second PCR, run for about 6 to 12 cycles, which used a sample-barcoded 5' primer along with a J-beta primer mix. TCRdb reprocessed the 5' RACE reads with MiXCR, giving one entry per CDR3 protein. The sample lists around 1,700,000 distinct CDR3 sequences; 28% were seen once. This clonotype was observed a few times. Antigen specificity is unknown. One end of the junction fails to match germline, which may point to a read error. Total RNA amounts of at least 6 micrograms were extracted per sample. Study-level points and caveats: Whereas aged donors had fewer naive CD4+ cells, long-lived donors had more of them and higher diversity.

Per the germline V gene, CDR1 is SGHTS and CDR2 is YDEGEE. There are 17 residues in the CDR3. This chain connects TRBV5-8 to TRBJ2-6; 12 bases line up with TRBD2. The source material was blood. The receptor was derived from a woman in her 30s in good health. The CDR3 DNA follows: TGTGCCAGCAGCTTGGGACTAGCGGGAGATGCTCGGACTGTCCAGACTTTC. Residues: CASSLGLAGDARTVQTF.